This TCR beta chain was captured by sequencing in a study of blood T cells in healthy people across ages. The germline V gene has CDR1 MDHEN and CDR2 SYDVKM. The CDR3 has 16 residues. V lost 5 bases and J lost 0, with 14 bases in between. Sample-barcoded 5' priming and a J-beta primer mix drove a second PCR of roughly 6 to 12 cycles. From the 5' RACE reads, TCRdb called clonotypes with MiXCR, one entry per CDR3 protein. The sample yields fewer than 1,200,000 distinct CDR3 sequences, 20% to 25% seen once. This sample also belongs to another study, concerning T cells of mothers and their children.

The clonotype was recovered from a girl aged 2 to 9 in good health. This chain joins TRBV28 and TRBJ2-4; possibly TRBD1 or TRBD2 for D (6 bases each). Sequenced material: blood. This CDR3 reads CASSTAGHLAKNIQYF. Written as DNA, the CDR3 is TGTGCCAGCAGTACCGCGGGACACCTAGCCAAAAACATTCAGTACTTC.